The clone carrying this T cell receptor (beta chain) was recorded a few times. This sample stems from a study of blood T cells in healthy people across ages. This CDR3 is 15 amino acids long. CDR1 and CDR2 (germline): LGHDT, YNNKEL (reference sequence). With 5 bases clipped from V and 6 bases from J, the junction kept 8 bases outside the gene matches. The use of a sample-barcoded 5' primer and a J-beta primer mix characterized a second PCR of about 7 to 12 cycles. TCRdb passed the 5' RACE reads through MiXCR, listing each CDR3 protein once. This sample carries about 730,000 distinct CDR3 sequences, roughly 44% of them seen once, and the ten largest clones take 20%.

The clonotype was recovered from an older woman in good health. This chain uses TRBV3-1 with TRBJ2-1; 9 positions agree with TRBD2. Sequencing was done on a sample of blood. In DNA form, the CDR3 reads TGTGCCAGCAGCTCCCGCAGCGGGAGGCCCAATGAGCAGTTCTTC. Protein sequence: CASSSRSGRPNEQFF.